This T cell receptor (beta chain) was recovered during a study of graft-versus-host responses after intestinal transplantation. Study-level background: Recipients had multivisceral, liver-intestinal, or isolated intestinal transplants. All recipients got anti-thymocyte globulin induction, then tacrolimus and steroids for 3 to 4 years. Overall study results and limits: Elevated graft-versus-host to host-versus-graft clonal ratios in allografts were recorded for patients with graft-donor T cell macrochimerism. The authors found GvH clones in recipient marrow, some appearing first in ileum or blood.

Some clones are missing from TCRdb's copy, which holds only in-frame ones; the method was immunoSEQ multiplex PCR. Seen here are about 12,000 clones, about 80% observed once, and the top ten hold 4% to 4.5%. A note on this clone: Its antigen remains unknown.

To release intraepithelial and lamina propria lymphocytes, the graft tissue was processed. The CDR3 length is 13 residues. Germline values: CDR1 SGHNT, CDR2 YENEEA. V was pared by 5 bases and J by 4 bases, with 3 bases of the junction left unmatched. The material was ileum tissue, obtained 142 days after intestinal transplantation. The receptor was isolated from a human patient who received an intestinal transplant, so some T cells may come from the graft donor. V usage is TRBV11-3 and J usage is TRBJ2-3; TRBD2 agrees at 7 bases. In nucleotides, the CDR3 is TGTGCCAGCAGCAGGCGGGAGTCAGATACGCAGTATTTT. The encoded protein is CASSRRESDTQYF.